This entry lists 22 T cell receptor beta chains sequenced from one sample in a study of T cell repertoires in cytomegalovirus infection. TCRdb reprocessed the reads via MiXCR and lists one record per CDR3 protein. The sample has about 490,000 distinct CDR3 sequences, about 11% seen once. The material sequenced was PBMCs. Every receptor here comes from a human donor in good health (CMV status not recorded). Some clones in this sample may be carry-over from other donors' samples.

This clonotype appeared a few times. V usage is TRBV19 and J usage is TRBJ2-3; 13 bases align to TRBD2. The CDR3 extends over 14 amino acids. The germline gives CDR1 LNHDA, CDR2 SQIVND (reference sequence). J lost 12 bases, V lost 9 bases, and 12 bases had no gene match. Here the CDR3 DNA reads TGTGCCAGCTCCCGCGGGACTAGCGGGAACCTCCAGTATTTT. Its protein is CASSRGTSGNLQYF. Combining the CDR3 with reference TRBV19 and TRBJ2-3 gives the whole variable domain DGGITQSPKYLFRKEGQNVTLSCEQNLNHDAMYWYRQDPGQGLRLIYYSQIVNDFQKGDIAEGYSVSREKKESFPLTVTSAQKNPTAFYLCASSRGTSGNLQYFGPGTRLTVL.

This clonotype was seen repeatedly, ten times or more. The CDR3 bases are TGTGCCAGCAGCCCACGTCCTAGCGGGGCCTACTCCTACAATGAGCAGTTCTTC. It translates to CASSPRPSGAYSYNEQFF. V and J are TRBV9 and TRBJ2-1; 9 positions agree with TRBD2. The CDR3 runs to 18 residues. V shed 4 bases, J shed 0 bases, and the junction held 11 bases outside the gene matches. In germline, CDR1 is SGDLS, CDR2 YYNGEE.

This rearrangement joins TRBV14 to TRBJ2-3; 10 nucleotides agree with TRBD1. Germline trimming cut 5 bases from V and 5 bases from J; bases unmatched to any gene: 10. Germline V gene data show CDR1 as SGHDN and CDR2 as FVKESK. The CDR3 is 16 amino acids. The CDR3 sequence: CASSKGQGTIRDTQYF. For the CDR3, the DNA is TGTGCCAGCAGCAAGGGACAGGGGACAATACGAGATACGCAGTATTTT. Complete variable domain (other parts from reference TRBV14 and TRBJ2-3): EAGVTQFPSHSVIEKGQTVTLRCDPISGHDNLYWYRRVMGKEIKFLLHFVKESKQDESGMPNNRFLAERTGGTYSTLKVQPAELEDSGVYFCASSKGQGTIRDTQYFGPGTRLTVL.

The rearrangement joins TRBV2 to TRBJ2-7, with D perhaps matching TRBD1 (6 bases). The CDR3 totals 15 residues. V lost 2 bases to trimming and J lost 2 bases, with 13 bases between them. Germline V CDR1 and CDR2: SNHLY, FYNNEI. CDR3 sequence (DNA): TGTGCCAGCAGTGAACAGGGGCTTACAGCCTACGAGCAGTACTTC. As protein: CASSEQGLTAYEQYF.

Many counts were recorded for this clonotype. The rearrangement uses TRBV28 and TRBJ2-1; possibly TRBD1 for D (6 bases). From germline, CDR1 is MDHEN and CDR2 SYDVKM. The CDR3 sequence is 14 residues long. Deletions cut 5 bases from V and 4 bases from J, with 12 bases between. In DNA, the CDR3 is TGTGCCAGCAGTCCCGGACAGAGATACAATGAGCAGTTCTTC. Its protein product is CASSPGQRYNEQFF. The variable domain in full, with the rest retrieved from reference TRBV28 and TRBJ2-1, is DVKVTQSSRYLVKRTGEKVFLECVQDMDHENMFWYRQDPGLGLRLIYFSYDVKMKEKGDIPEGYSVSREKKERFSLILESASTNQTSMYLCASSPGQRYNEQFFGPGTRLTVL.

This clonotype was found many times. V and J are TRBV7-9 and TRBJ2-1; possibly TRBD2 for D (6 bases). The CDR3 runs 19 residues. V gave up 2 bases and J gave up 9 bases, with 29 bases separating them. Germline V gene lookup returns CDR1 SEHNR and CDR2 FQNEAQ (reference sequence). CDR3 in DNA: TGTGCCAGCAGCTTAACTAGCAACCCCGGGACCACAAACCCCACTGAGCAGTTCTTC. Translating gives CASSLTSNPGTTNPTEQFF.

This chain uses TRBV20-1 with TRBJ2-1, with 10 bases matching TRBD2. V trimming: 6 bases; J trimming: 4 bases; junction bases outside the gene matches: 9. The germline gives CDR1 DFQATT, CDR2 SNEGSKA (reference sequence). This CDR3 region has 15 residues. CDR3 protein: CSAPLAGDLYNEQFF. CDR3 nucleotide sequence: TGCAGTGCGCCCCTAGCGGGGGATCTATACAATGAGCAGTTCTTC.

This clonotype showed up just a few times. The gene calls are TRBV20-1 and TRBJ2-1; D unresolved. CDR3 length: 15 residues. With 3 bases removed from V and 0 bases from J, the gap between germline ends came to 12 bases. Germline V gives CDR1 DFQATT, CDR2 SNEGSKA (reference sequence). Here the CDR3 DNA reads TGCAGTGCTAGCCCCTATCTGAGCTCCTACAATGAGCAGTTCTTC. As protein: CSASPYLSSYNEQFF.

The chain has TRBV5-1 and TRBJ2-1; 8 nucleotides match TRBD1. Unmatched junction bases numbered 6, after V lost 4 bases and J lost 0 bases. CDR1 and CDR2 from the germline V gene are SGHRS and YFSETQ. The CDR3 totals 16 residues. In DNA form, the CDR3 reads TGCGCCAGCAGCCCAGGGGGCCCTAGCTCCTACAATGAGCAGTTCTTC. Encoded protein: CASSPGGPSSYNEQFF. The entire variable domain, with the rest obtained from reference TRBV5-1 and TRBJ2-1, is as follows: KAGVTQTPRYLIKTRGQQVTLSCSPISGHRSVSWYQQTPGQGLQFLFEYFSETQRNKGNFPGRFSGRQFSNSRSEMNVSTLELGDSALYLCASSPGGPSSYNEQFFGPGTRLTVL.

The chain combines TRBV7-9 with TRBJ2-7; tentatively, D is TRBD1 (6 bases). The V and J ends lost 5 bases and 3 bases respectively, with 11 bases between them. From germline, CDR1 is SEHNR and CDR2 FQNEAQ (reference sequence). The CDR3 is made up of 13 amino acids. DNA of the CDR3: TGTGCCAGCAGCAGACGACAGGACTACGAGCAGTACTTC. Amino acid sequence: CASSRRQDYEQYF.

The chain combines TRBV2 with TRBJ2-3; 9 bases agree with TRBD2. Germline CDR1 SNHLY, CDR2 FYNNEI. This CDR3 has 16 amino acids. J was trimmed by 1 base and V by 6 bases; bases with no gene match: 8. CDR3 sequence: CASSRRVAGGTDTQYF. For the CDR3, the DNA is TGTGCCAGCAGCCGCCGGGTAGCGGGAGGCACAGATACGCAGTATTTT.

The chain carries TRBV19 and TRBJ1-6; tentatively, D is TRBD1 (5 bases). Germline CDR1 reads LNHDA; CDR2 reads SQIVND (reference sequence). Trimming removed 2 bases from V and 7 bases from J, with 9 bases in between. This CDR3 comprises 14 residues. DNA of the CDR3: TGTGCCAGTAGTATACGACAGTTGAATTCACCCCTCCACTTT. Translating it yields CASSIRQLNSPLHF.

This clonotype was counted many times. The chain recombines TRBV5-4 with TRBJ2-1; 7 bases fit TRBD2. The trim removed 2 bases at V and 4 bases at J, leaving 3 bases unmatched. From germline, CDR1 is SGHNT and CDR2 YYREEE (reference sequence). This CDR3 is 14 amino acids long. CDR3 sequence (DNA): TGTGCCAGCAGCTTTTGGCGGGAGTACAATGAGCAGTTCTTC. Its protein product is CASSFWREYNEQFF.

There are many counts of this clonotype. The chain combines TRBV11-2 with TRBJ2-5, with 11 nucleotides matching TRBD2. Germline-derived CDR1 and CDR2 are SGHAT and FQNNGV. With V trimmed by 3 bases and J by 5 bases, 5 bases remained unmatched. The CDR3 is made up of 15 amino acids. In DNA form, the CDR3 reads TGTGCCAGCAGCTTTCTTAGCGGGAGGGACGAGACCCAGTACTTC. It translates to CASSFLSGRDETQYF.

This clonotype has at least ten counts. CDR3 bases: TGTGCCAGCAGCTTAGTGAAAGGTTTAACCTACAATGAGCAGTTCTTC. Protein sequence: CASSLVKGLTYNEQFF. This sequence joins TRBV7-8 and TRBJ2-1; no clear D gene. Germline V lookup: CDR1 SGHVS, CDR2 FQNEAQ. This CDR3 spans 16 amino acids. The V gene lost 1 base and the J gene lost 2 bases, with 12 bases spanning the gap.

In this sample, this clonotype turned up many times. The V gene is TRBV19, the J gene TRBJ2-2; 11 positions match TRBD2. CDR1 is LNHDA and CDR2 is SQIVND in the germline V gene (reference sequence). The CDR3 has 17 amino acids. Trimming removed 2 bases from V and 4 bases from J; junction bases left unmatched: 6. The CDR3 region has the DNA TGTGCCAGTAGTATACTTATCCTAGCGGGAGGCACCGGGGAGCTGTTTTTT. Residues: CASSILILAGGTGELFF.

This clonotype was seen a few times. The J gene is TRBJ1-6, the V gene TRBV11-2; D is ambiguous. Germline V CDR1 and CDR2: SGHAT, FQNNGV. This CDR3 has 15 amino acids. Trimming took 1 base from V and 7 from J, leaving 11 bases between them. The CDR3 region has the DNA TGTGCCAGCAGCTTAGCTGGGAGGAGAAATTCACCCCTCCACTTT. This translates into CASSLAGRRNSPLHF.

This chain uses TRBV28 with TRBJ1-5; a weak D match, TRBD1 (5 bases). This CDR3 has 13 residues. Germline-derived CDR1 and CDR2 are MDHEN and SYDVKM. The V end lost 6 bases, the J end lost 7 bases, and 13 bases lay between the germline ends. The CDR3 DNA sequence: TGTGCCAGCAGCCTCCTTAGGGGACAGCCCCAGCATTTT. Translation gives CASSLLRGQPQHF.

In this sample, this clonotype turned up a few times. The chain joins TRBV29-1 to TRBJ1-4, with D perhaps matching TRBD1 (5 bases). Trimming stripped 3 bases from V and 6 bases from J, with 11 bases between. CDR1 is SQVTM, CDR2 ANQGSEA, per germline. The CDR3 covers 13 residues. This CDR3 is CSVERGEDEKLFF. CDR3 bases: TGCAGCGTTGAGCGGGGCGAGGATGAAAAACTGTTTTTT.

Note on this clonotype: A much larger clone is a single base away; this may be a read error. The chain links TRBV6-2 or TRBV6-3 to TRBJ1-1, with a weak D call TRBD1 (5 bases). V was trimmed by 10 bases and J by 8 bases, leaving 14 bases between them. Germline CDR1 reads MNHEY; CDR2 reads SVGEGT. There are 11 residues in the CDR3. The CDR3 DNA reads TGTGCCAACAGCCGGGGCCAAGAAGCTTTCTTT. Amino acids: CANSRGQEAFF.

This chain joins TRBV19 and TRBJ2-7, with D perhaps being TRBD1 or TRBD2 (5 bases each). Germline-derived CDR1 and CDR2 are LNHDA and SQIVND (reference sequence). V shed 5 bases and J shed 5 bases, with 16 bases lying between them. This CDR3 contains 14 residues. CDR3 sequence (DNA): TGTGCCAGTAGTCCCGGCATGGGGCGGGACGAGCAGTACTTC. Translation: CASSPGMGRDEQYF.

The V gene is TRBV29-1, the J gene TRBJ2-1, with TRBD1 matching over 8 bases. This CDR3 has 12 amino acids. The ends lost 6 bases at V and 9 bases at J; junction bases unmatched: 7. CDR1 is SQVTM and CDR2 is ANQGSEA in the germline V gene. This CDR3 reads CSVGQGAVEQFF. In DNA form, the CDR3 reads TGCAGCGTCGGACAGGGAGCGGTTGAGCAGTTCTTC.